This TCR beta chain appears in the sequencing data of a study of prognosis after radiotherapy for stage I lung cancer. Looking at the study overall: Tumor types were squamous cell carcinoma in more than five patients, adenocarcinoma in around 13. Concurrently with stereotactic body radiotherapy, no other therapy was received by any patient. Following radiotherapy, four patients went on to present distant metastases at a median of roughly 7 months, and more than 12 exhibited no significant progression.

This clonotype has at least ten counts. Its antigen is unknown. Study-level findings and limits: Where distant metastases developed, patients had lower Shannon entropy after stereotactic body radiation therapy.

V shed 4 bases and J shed 0 bases, with 9 bases lying between them. Germline V gives CDR1 LNHDA, CDR2 SQIVND (reference sequence). The CDR3 is made up of 14 amino acids. Amplification of TCR beta CDR3 from genomic DNA used two-round multiplex PCR. Primers were specific to each TRBV and TRBJ gene in first-round PCR. Via MiXCR, TCRdb re-called the multiplex PCR reads, giving one row per CDR3 protein. The data show about 16,000 distinct CDR3 sequences, less than 45% seen once. The gene calls are TRBV19 and TRBJ2-5, with D perhaps TRBD1 (6 bases). The sequence was collected from a donor at least 50 years old with non-small cell lung cancer. The material sequenced was PBMCs, taken before or after stereotactic body radiation therapy (not recorded which). The CDR3 DNA reads as TGTGCCAGTAGTAAGCGACAGGACCAAGAGACCCAGTACTTC. Translated: CASSKRQDQETQYF.